A single sample gave rise to the 23 T cell receptor beta chains below, sequenced in a study of beta chain features in type 1 diabetes. Study-level results: Among all four CD4+ subsets, Type 1 diabetes patients had TCRB CDR3s that were moderately but significantly shorter.

Expressed TCRB transcripts got sequenced, as all isolated RNA was reverse transcribed. Profiled with immunoSEQ multiplex PCR; TCRdb holds only in-frame clones, not every one. The repertoire has 250,000 to 350,000 clones, roughly 13% of them found once; the top ten carry over 0.015%. These receptors' antigens are unknown. Material: naive CD4+ T cells from blood. The receptors were gathered from a man aged 25-40 years with type 1 diabetes.

There are a few counts of this clone. The rearrangement joins TRBV5-1 to TRBJ2-1; D is perhaps TRBD2 (5 bases). The germline gives CDR1 SGHRS, CDR2 YFSETQ. The CDR3 length is 13 residues. V lost 3 bases, J lost 5 bases, and 9 bases lay in between. CDR3 sequence: CASSWGVNNEQFF. The CDR3 DNA is TGCGCCAGCAGCTGGGGAGTTAACAATGAGCAGTTCTTC.

This rearrangement joins TRBV5-1 to TRBJ2-1; D remains unclear. Germline V gene sequence: CDR1 SGHRS, CDR2 YFSETQ. This CDR3 is 15 amino acids long. Trimming cost V 0 bases and J 4 bases, with 11 bases left between them. As DNA, the CDR3 is TGCGCCAGCAGCTTGGCACAGTTGGATTACAATGAGCAGTTCTTC. Its translation is CASSLAQLDYNEQFF.

A few counts support this clone. The chain couples TRBV19 to TRBJ1-1, with TRBD1 identical over 7 bases. The CDR3 totals 15 residues. V shed 6 bases, J shed 0 bases, and the junction held 7 bases outside the gene matches. Per the germline V gene, CDR1 is LNHDA and CDR2 is SQIVND (reference sequence). CDR3 sequence (DNA): TGTGCCAGTAGCCCCCGAACAGGGGTGAACACTGAAGCTTTCTTT. Translation gives CASSPRTGVNTEAFF.

This clone has just a few counts. This chain joins TRBV28 and TRBJ2-1; 7 bases match TRBD2. With V trimmed by 2 bases and J by 11 bases, 3 bases remained unmatched. This CDR3 has 12 amino acids. Germline loops: CDR1 MDHEN, CDR2 SYDVKM. The CDR3 reads CASSLAGVKQFF. In nucleotides, the CDR3 is TGTGCCAGCAGTTTAGCGGGAGTGAAGCAGTTCTTC.

The J gene is TRBJ2-6, the V gene TRBV2; no clear D gene. The CDR3 runs to 15 residues. V was trimmed by 1 base and J by 3 bases, leaving 7 bases between them. Per the germline V gene, CDR1 is SNHLY and CDR2 is FYNNEI. The CDR3 reads CASSEGGSGANVLTF. The CDR3 DNA is TGTGCCAGCAGTGAAGGCGGAAGTGGGGCCAACGTCCTGACTTTC.

In this sample, this clone turned up a few times. CDR3 bases: TGTGCCAGCAGGCCTACTAGCCTGGAGACCCAGTACTTC. It yields the protein CASRPTSLETQYF. This chain joins TRBV6-6 and TRBJ2-5; D perhaps matches TRBD2 (6 bases). This CDR3 has 13 residues. Germline CDR1 MNHNY, CDR2 SVGAGI (reference sequence). Trimming cost V 6 bases and J 5 bases, with 13 bases left between them.

The CDR3 DNA sequence: TGTGCCAGCTCACCAAAGAGGACGGATGGAGGAGAGACCCAGTACTTC. It encodes CASSPKRTDGGETQYF. The chain uses TRBV18 and TRBJ2-5, with D possibly TRBD2 on 5 matching bases. V shed 2 bases and J shed 4 bases, with 17 bases lying between them. The CDR3 extends over 16 amino acids. Germline values: CDR1 KGHSH, CDR2 LQKENI. Full variable domain (missing parts from reference TRBV18 and TRBJ2-5): NAGVMQNPRHLVRRRGQEARLRCSPMKGHSHVYWYRQLPEEGLKFMVYLQKENIIDESGMPKERFSAEFPKEGPSILRIQQVVRGDSAAYFCASSPKRTDGGETQYFGPGTRLLVL.

This clone has just a few counts. The chain combines TRBV5-1 with TRBJ2-1; D not resolved. CDR1 and CDR2 from the germline V gene are SGHRS and YFSETQ. Trimming stripped 0 bases from V and 0 bases from J, with 10 bases between. The CDR3 is 16 amino acids. The DNA of the CDR3 is TGCGCCAGCAGCTTGGAAGGCGCTAGCTCCTACAATGAGCAGTTCTTC. Amino acid sequence: CASSLEGASSYNEQFF.

V and J are TRBV13 and TRBJ2-3, with D possibly TRBD2 on 6 matching bases. V was pared by 3 bases and J by 0 bases, with 13 bases between. The CDR3 loop spans 16 amino acids. The V gene's germline CDR1 is PRHDT and CDR2 FYEKMQ (reference sequence). CDR3: CASSLILGTSTDTQYF. In DNA form, the CDR3 reads TGTGCCAGCAGCTTGATCTTGGGGACTAGCACAGATACGCAGTATTTT.

The chain carries TRBV5-1 and TRBJ2-7, with D possibly TRBD2 on 6 matching bases. The germline V gene has CDR1 SGHRS and CDR2 YFSETQ. This CDR3 spans 12 amino acids. Trimming removed 2 bases at V and 5 bases at J, with 8 bases between. The CDR3: CASSFSSDEQYF. The DNA of the CDR3 is TGCGCCAGCAGCTTCTCTAGCGACGAGCAGTACTTC. Combining the CDR3 with reference TRBV5-1 and TRBJ2-7 gives the whole variable domain KAGVTQTPRYLIKTRGQQVTLSCSPISGHRSVSWYQQTPGQGLQFLFEYFSETQRNKGNFPGRFSGRQFSNSRSEMNVSTLELGDSALYLCASSFSSDEQYFGPGTRLTVT.

The V and J genes are TRBV6-6 and TRBJ2-4; 7 nucleotides agree with TRBD2. Germline V gives CDR1 MNHNY, CDR2 SVGAGI (reference sequence). V was pared by 5 bases and J by 8 bases, with 6 bases of the junction left unmatched. The CDR3 sequence is 13 residues long. The CDR3 region is CASSQGREYIQYF. The CDR3 DNA follows: TGTGCCAGCAGTCAAGGGAGGGAGTACATTCAGTACTTC.

V gene TRBV28 combines with J gene TRBJ2-7, with 14 bases matching TRBD2. The CDR3 extends over 15 amino acids. CDR1 and CDR2 from the germline V gene are MDHEN and SYDVKM. The J segment lost 3 bases and the V segment lost 6 bases, leaving 4 bases of the junction unmatched. The CDR3 bases are TGTGCCAGCAGCGACGGGACTAGCGGGAGCTACGAGCAGTACTTC. This sequence encodes CASSDGTSGSYEQYF.

The chain recombines TRBV12-5 with TRBJ2-1; 10 bases are shared with TRBD2. Germline loops: CDR1 LGHNT, CDR2 FRNRAP. CDR3 length equals 17 residues. V shed 1 base, J shed 2 bases, and the junction held 5 bases outside the gene matches. For the CDR3, the DNA is TGTGCTAGTGGTTTGGGATCACTAGCGGGGCCCTACAATGAGCAGTTCTTC. Its translation is CASGLGSLAGPYNEQFF.

The rearrangement uses TRBV11-2 and TRBJ1-1; 9 bases fit TRBD1. V trimming: 1 base; J trimming: 2 bases; junction bases outside the gene matches: 2. Germline CDR1 and CDR2: SGHAT and FQNNGV. CDR3 size: 15 residues. CDR3 nucleotides: TGTGCCAGCAGCTTAGGGGACAGGGCCAACACTGAAGCTTTCTTT. Its protein product is CASSLGDRANTEAFF. Combining the CDR3 with reference TRBV11-2 and TRBJ1-1 gives the whole variable domain EAGVAQSPRYKIIEKRQSVAFWCNPISGHATLYWYQQILGQGPKLLIQFQNNGVVDDSQLPKDRFSAERLKGVDSTLKIQPAKLEDSAVYLCASSLGDRANTEAFFGQGTRLTVV.

Only a few counts were recorded for this clone. The genes are TRBV28 and TRBJ1-5; the D gene is possibly TRBD1 (6 bases). The CDR3 runs to 14 residues. Trimming pared 4 bases from V and 3 bases from J, leaving 10 bases between. Germline lookup yields CDR1 MDHEN and CDR2 SYDVKM. The CDR3 coding sequence is TGTGCCAGCAGTTCGGGGGGACACAATCAGCCCCAGCATTTT. Its protein product is CASSSGGHNQPQHF.

The chain employs TRBV5-6 and TRBJ2-3, with 9 bases identical to TRBD2. The V and J ends lost 6 bases and 6 bases, in that order; junction bases with no gene match: 5. Per the germline V gene, CDR1 is SGHDT and CDR2 is YYEEEE. The CDR3 is 13 amino acids. The CDR3 sequence: CASKEAGGDTQYF. The CDR3 bases are TGTGCCAGCAAGGAGGCGGGAGGGGATACGCAGTATTTT.

This chain uses TRBV4-1 with TRBJ2-5, with TRBD1 identical over 10 bases. V lost 1 base to trimming and J lost 5 bases; unmatched junction nucleotides: 4. The CDR3 loop spans 15 amino acids. In germline, CDR1 is MGHRA, CDR2 YSYEKL. The CDR3 DNA reads TGCGCCAGCAGCCAAGTGGGGACAGGGGTCGAGACCCAGTACTTC. Encoded protein: CASSQVGTGVETQYF.

This clone was observed a few times. V and J are TRBV7-3 and TRBJ1-1; D perhaps matches TRBD1 (6 bases). Germline V gene lookup returns CDR1 SGHTA and CDR2 FQGTGA. Trimming removed 6 bases at V and 4 bases at J, with 12 bases between. The CDR3 has 13 amino acids. The CDR3 DNA is TGTGCCAGCAGGGGGGCGAGGGTCACTGAAGCTTTCTTT. It translates to CASRGARVTEAFF.

The CDR3 coding sequence is TGTGCCAGCAGCTCGACAGTAGAGACCCAGTACTTC. Its translation is CASSSTVETQYF. This sequence joins TRBV7-2 and TRBJ2-5; weak D call: TRBD1 (5 bases). V was trimmed by 4 bases and J by 4 bases, leaving 7 bases between them. CDR1 is SGHTA, CDR2 FQGNSA, per germline. The CDR3 spans 12 residues.

The chain recombines TRBV7-2 with TRBJ1-2; no definite D call. From germline, CDR1 is SGHTA and CDR2 FQGNSA. This CDR3 contains 14 residues. V was trimmed by 3 bases and J by 0 bases, leaving 8 bases between them. CDR3 sequence reads: CASSLRLANYGYTF. CDR3 bases: TGTGCCAGCAGCTTGCGTTTAGCTAACTATGGCTACACCTTC.

Here the CDR3 DNA reads TGCGCCAGCAGCTTGAACCTAGCAAATGAGCAGTTCTTC. It encodes CASSLNLANEQFF. The chain links TRBV5-1 to TRBJ2-1; possible D gene TRBD2, 5 bases. CDR3 size: 13 residues. V was pared by 1 base and J by 7 bases, with 9 bases between. The germline V gene has CDR1 SGHRS and CDR2 YFSETQ.

This clone was observed a few times. The CDR3 nucleotides read TGTGCCAGCAGCCAAGATAGGGGGGAGGGCAATGAAGAGGAGCAGTTCTTC. Amino acids: CASSQDRGEGNEEEQFF. This chain links TRBV14 with TRBJ2-1; possibly TRBD2 for D (7 bases). The V end lost 0 bases, the J end lost 10 bases, and 22 bases lay between the germline ends. The CDR3 length is 17 residues. The germline V gene has CDR1 SGHDN and CDR2 FVKESK. The variable domain in full, completed from reference TRBV14 and TRBJ2-1, reads EAGVTQFPSHSVIEKGQTVTLRCDPISGHDNLYWYRRVMGKEIKFLLHFVKESKQDESGMPNNRFLAERTGGTYSTLKVQPAELEDSGVYFCASSQDRGEGNEEEQFFGPGTRLTVL.

Only a few counts were recorded for this clone. This rearrangement joins TRBV28 to TRBJ2-1; 8 nucleotides align to TRBD2. V lost 2 bases to trimming and J lost 9 bases; unmatched junction nucleotides: 6. CDR1 is MDHEN and CDR2 is SYDVKM in the germline V gene. CDR3 length: 14 residues. Written as DNA, the CDR3 is TGTGCCAGCAGTTTAGGTCATAGCGGGATTGAGCAGTTCTTC. This encodes CASSLGHSGIEQFF.